This T cell receptor beta chain emerged from a study of CD8 T cells in ankylosing spondylitis. Study-wide points: Within matched ankylosing spondylitis synovial fluid, disease-linked clones were reportedly significantly enriched. The study identified a TCR beta motif of roughly eight highly homologous variants that appeared characteristic of ankylosing spondylitis blood. Disease-associated clones were CD8+ and fairly uncommon in peripheral blood.

This clonotype was observed many times. What it recognizes is unknown. V lost 0 bases and J lost 1, with 13 bases in between. Germline CDR1 reads SGHRS; CDR2 reads YFSETQ. This CDR3 spans 16 amino acids. Libraries of TCR beta came from quantitative 5'-RACE with molecular barcodes. TCRdb itself ran the 5' RACE reads through MiXCR, one entry per CDR3 protein. The sample includes 35,000 to 50,000 distinct CDR3 sequences, approximately 11% of them seen just once. This TCR was recovered from a male donor with ankylosing spondylitis or in good health (not recorded which). The J gene is TRBJ1-1, the V gene TRBV5-1, with a tentative D call TRBD1 (6 bases). The specimen was blood, either unsorted or a sorted T cell fraction (not recorded which). The CDR3 DNA is TGCGCCAGCAGCTTGGATGGGGGCGTAGGGAACACTGAAGCTTTCTTT. Amino acids: CASSLDGGVGNTEAFF.